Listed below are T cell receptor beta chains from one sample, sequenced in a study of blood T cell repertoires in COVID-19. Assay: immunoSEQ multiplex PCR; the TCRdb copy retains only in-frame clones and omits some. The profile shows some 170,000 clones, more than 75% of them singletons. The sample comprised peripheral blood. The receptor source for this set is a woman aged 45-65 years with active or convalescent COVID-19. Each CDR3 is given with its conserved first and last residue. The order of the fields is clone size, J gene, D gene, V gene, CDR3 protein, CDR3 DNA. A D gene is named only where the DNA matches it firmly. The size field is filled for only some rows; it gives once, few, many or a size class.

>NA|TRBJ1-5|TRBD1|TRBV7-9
CASSAGGPNQPQHF
TGTGCCAGCAGCGCAGGGGGTCCGAATCAGCCCCAGCATTTT
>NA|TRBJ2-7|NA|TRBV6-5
CASRPPVAGVGEQYF
TGTGCCAGCAGACCACCCGTGGCGGGCGTTGGCGAGCAGTACTTC
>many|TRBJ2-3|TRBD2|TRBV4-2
CASSQGSASGDTDTQYF
TGTGCCAGCAGCCAAGGTTCGGCTAGCGGGGACACAGATACGCAGTATTTT
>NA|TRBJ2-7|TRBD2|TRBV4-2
CASSQEGLAGSSYEQYF
TGTGCCAGCAGCCAAGAAGGGCTAGCGGGGTCCTCCTACGAGCAGTACTTC
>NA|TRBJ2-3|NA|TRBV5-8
CASSLVGETDTQYF
TGTGCCAGCAGCTTGGTGGGAGAGACAGATACGCAGTATTTT
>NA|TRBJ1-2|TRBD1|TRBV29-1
CSVEAQGNYGYTF
TGCAGCGTTGAAGCACAGGGGAACTATGGCTACACCTTC
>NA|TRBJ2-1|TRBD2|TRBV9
CASSVELAGGYNEQFF
TGTGCCAGCAGCGTAGAGCTAGCGGGAGGGTACAATGAGCAGTTCTTC
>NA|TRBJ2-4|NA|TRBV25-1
CASSDTGRYIQYF
TGTGCCAGCAGTGACACAGGGCGGTACATTCAGTACTTC
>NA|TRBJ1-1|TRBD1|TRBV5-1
CASSGRTGGVVSTEAFF
TGCGCCAGCAGCGGACGGACAGGGGGGGTCGTGAGCACTGAAGCTTTCTTT
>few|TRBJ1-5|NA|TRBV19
CASSTLTRSNQPQHF
TGTGCCAGTAGTACCCTTACTCGGAGCAATCAGCCCCAGCATTTT
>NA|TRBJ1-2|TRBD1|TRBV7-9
CASSGTAYGYTF
TGTGCCAGCAGCGGGACAGCTTATGGCTACACCTTC
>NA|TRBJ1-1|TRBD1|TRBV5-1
CASSRPQGEAFF
TGCGCCAGCAGCCGCCCACAGGGGGAGGCTTTCTTT
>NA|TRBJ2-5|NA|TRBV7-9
CASSPREETQYF
TGTGCCAGCAGCCCGCGAGAGGAGACCCAGTACTTC
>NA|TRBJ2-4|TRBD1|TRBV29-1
CSVPTRTGQYF
TGCAGCGTTCCAACTAGGACAGGCCAGTACTTC
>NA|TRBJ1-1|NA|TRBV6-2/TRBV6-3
CASSPWAGRYGEAFF
TGTGCCAGCAGCCCCTGGGCAGGGAGGTATGGTGAAGCTTTCTTT
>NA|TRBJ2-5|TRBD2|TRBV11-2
CASSTSGGQETQYF
TGTGCCAGCTCAACTAGCGGGGGGCAAGAGACCCAGTACTTC
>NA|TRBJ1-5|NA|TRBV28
CASSLSGFNQPQHF
TGTGCCAGCAGTTTAAGCGGGTTCAATCAGCCCCAGCATTTT
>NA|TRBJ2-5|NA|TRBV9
CASSETADTLKETQYF
TGTGCCAGCAGCGAGACTGCGGACACCCTAAAAGAGACCCAGTACTTC
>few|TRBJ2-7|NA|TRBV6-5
CASSTVGVHEQYF
TGTGCCAGCAGTACGGTAGGGGTCCACGAGCAGTACTTC
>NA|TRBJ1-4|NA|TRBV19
CASSILTTRGEKLFF
TGTGCCAGTAGCATCTTGACGACCCGCGGTGAAAAACTGTTTTTT
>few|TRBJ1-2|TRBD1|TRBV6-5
CASSYRAGGNGYTF
TGTGCCAGCAGTTACAGGGCAGGGGGTAATGGCTACACCTTC
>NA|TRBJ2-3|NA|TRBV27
CASPQDTDTQYF
TGTGCCAGCCCACAGGACACAGATACGCAGTATTTT
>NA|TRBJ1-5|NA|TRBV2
CASSEEAGNQPQHF
TGTGCCAGCAGTGAAGAGGCAGGAAATCAGCCCCAGCATTTT
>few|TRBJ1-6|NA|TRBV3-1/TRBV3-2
CASSRRSTQFNSPLHF
TGTGCCAGCAGCCGGAGAAGTACGCAGTTTAATTCACCCCTCCACTTT
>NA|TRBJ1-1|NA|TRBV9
CASSGVSGTSIEAFF
TGTGCCAGCAGCGGGGTATCCGGGACAAGTATTGAAGCTTTCTTT
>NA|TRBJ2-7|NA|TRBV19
CASSIGLGLYEQYF
TGTGCCAGTAGTATAGGTCTGGGCCTCTACGAGCAGTACTTC
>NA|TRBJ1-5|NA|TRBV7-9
CASSFGRGNQPQHF
TGTGCCAGCAGCTTTGGCCGGGGCAATCAGCCCCAGCATTTT
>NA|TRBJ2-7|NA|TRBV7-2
CASSLLRTPNEQYF
TGTGCCAGCAGCCTCCTGAGGACACCGAACGAGCAGTACTTC
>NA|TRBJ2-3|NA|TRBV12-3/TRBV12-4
CASSSTDTQYF
TGTGCCAGCAGTTCAACAGATACGCAGTATTTT
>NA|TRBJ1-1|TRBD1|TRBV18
CASAGQGDTEAFF
TGTGCCAGCGCGGGACAGGGAGACACTGAAGCTTTCTTT
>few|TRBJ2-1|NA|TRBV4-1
CASSQQAPSALLFF
TGCGCCAGCAGCCAACAAGCTCCCAGCGCCCTCCTGTTCTTC
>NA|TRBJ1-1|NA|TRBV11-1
CASSLLQGITEAFF
TGTGCCAGCAGCTTATTGCAGGGTATCACTGAAGCTTTCTTT
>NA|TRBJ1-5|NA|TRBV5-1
CASSLAGGSSNQPQHF
TGCGCCAGCAGCTTGGCCGGGGGGAGTAGCAATCAGCCCCAGCATTTT
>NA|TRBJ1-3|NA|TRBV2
CASSTGHSGNTIYF
TGTGCCAGCAGTACGGGACACTCTGGAAACACCATATATTTT
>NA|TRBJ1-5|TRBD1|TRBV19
CASSMKGASNQPQHF
TGTGCCAGTAGTATGAAGGGGGCGAGCAATCAGCCCCAGCATTTT
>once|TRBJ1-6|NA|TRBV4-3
CASSRSPGTSNSPLHF
TGCGCCAGCAGCCGTAGCCCCGGGACAAGTAATTCACCCCTCCACTTT
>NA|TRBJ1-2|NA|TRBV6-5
CATLGGSANYGYTF
TGTGCCACCCTAGGCGGGAGCGCTAACTATGGCTACACCTTC
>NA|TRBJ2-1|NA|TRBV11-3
CASSLGGRANEQFF
TGTGCCAGCAGCTTAGGGGGCAGAGCCAATGAGCAGTTCTTC
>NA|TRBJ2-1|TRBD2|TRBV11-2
CASSLDSGGGIYNEQFF
TGTGCCAGCAGCTTAGACAGCGGGGGGGGGATTTACAATGAGCAGTTCTTC
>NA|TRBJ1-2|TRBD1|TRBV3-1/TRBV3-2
CASSQRQGAGYGYTF
TGTGCCAGCAGCCAGAGACAGGGGGCGGGCTATGGCTACACCTTC
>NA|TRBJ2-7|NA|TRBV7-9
CASSGGGIGTYEQYF
TGTGCCAGCAGCGGAGGAGGGATCGGCACCTACGAGCAGTACTTC
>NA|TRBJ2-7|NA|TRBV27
CASSSYSSSYEQYF
TGTGCCAGCAGTTCCTACAGCAGCTCCTACGAGCAGTACTTC